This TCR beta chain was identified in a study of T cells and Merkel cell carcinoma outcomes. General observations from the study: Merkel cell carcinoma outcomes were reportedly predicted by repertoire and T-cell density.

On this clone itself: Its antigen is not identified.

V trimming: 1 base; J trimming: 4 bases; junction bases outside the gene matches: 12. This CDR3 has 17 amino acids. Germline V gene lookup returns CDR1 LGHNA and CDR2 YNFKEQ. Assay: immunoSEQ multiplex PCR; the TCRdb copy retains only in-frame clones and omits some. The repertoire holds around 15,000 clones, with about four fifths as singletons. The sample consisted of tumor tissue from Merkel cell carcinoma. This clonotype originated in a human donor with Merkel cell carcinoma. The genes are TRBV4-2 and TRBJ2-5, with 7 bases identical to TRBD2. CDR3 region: CASSQGPSGGSTETQYF. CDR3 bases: TGTGCCAGCAGCCAAGGACCGTCGGGCGGGAGCACAGAGACCCAGTACTTC.